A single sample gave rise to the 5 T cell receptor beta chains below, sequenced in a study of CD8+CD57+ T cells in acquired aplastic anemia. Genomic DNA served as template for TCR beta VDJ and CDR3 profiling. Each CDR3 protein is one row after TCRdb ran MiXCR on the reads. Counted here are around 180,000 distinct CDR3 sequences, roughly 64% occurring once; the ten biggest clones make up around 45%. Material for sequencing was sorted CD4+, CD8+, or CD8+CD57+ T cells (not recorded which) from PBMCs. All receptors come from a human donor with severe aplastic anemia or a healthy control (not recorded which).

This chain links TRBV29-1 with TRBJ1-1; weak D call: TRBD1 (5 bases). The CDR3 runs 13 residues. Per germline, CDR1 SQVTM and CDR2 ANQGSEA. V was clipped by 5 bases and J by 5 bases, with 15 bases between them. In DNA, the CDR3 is TGCAGCGTTACGGTAGGCGCAGGGACTGAAGCTTTCTTT. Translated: CSVTVGAGTEAFF.

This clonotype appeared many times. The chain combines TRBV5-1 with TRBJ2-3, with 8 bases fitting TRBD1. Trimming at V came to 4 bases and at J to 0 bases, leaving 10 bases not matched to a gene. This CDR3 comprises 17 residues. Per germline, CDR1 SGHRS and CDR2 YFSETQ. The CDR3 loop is CASSPRTDRESTDTQYF. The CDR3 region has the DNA TGCGCCAGCAGCCCCCGAACGGACAGGGAGAGCACAGATACGCAGTATTTT.

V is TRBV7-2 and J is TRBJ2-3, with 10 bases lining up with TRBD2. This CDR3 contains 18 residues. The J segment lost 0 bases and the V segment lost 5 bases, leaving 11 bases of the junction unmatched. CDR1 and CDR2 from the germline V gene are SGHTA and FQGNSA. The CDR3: CASSLGLAETASTDTQYF. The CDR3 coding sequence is TGTGCCAGCAGCCTAGGACTAGCGGAGACCGCTAGCACAGATACGCAGTATTTT.

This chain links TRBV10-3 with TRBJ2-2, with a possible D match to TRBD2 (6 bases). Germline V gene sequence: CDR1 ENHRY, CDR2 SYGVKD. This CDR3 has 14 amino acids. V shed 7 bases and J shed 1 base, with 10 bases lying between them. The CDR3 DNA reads TGTGCCATCAAGTCTAGCGAGAACACCGGGGAGCTGTTTTTT. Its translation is CAIKSSENTGELFF.

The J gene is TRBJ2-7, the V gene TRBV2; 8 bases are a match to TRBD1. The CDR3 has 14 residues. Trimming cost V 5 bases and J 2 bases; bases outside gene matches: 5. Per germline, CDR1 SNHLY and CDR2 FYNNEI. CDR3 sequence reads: CASSLTGDAYEQYF. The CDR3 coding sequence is TGTGCCAGCAGTTTGACAGGGGACGCCTACGAGCAGTACTTC.